This TCR beta chain was documented in a study of blood T cell repertoires in COVID-19. Study background: From the United States, Italy and Spain came samples of acute and convalescent COVID-19. From T cells, B-cell-depleted T cells, or PBMCs came the material, which was cDNA or gDNA.

Per the authors' pipeline: The assay estimated nucleated cells by amplifying reference gene primers. The table came from immunoSEQ multiplex PCR; TCRdb's copy has only in-frame clones and leaves some out. Clone size and the V and J calls come from that table; the DNA yielded D and trimming. Of some 77,000 clones in the sample, roughly 79% are singletons; the top ten hold approximately 22%. This clone was recorded a few times. The CDR3 is made up of 16 amino acids. Germline CDR1 is MRHNA and CDR2 is SNTAGT. Trimming took off 8 bases at V and 3 bases at J, with 20 bases between the two ends. Sequenced sample: peripheral blood. The TCR was taken from a woman in her 70s with acute or convalescent COVID-19. The V call is TRBV6-4, the J call TRBJ1-5, with D maybe TRBD1 (5 bases). The CDR3 DNA follows: TGTGCCAGCTTGGTATTGATCGGCAGGGTCAATCAGCCCCAGCATTTT. Translating it yields CASLVLIGRVNQPQHF.